These 20 T cell receptor beta chains were sequenced from one sample in a study of cytomegalovirus exposure and HLA in healthy donors. In the PCR, 60 Vbeta and 13 Jbeta primers were used. Sequencing was performed with immunoSEQ multiplex PCR; in TCRdb, only in-frame clones are kept and a portion is missing. The sample yields 65,000 to 75,000 clones, approximately 67% seen once. Sequenced input: PBMCs. The receptor set was obtained from a woman in her 30s in good health and CMV-seronegative.

The rearrangement uses TRBV11-1 and TRBJ1-1; 8 bases agree with TRBD1. Trimming removed 5 bases from V and 2 bases from J; junction bases left unmatched: 4. Germline CDR1 is SGHAT and CDR2 is FQDESV (reference sequence). This CDR3 spans 14 amino acids. The CDR3 nucleotides are TGTGCCAGCAGCCCAGACAGGGGCAACACTGAAGCTTTCTTT. This codes for CASSPDRGNTEAFF. Combining the CDR3 with reference TRBV11-1 and TRBJ1-1 gives the whole variable domain EAEVAQSPRYKITEKSQAVAFWCDPISGHATLYWYRQILGQGPELLVQFQDESVVDDSQLPKDRFSAERLKGVDSTLKIQPAELGDSAMYLCASSPDRGNTEAFFGQGTRLTVV.

This sequence joins TRBV11-2 and TRBJ2-6, with 12 bases matching TRBD1. V shed 5 bases, J shed 4 bases, and the junction held 9 bases outside the gene matches. This CDR3 has 18 amino acids. Germline-derived CDR1 and CDR2 are SGHAT and FQNNGV. Here the CDR3 reads CASSPGTGGVVGANVLTF. CDR3 in DNA: TGTGCCAGCAGCCCAGGGACAGGGGGCGTAGTCGGGGCCAACGTCCTGACTTTC.

The chain combines TRBV7-3 with TRBJ1-5; 8 bases map to TRBD1. The CDR3 has 18 amino acids. The ends lost 5 bases at V and 0 bases at J; junction bases unmatched: 12. From germline, CDR1 is SGHTA and CDR2 FQGTGA. This CDR3 reads CASSLSLDRVYSNQPQHF. The CDR3 nucleotides are TGTGCCAGCAGCCTCTCTCTGGACAGGGTCTATAGCAATCAGCCCCAGCATTTT.

The chain employs TRBV11-3 and TRBJ2-5, with 10 bases lining up with TRBD2. The CDR3 is 14 amino acids. The J segment lost 4 bases and the V segment lost 5 bases, leaving 4 bases of the junction unmatched. Germline loops: CDR1 SGHNT, CDR2 YENEEA. The CDR3 loop is CASSNSGGLETQYF. The CDR3 bases are TGTGCCAGCAGCAATAGCGGGGGGCTAGAGACCCAGTACTTC.

This chain links TRBV5-8 with TRBJ1-1; 10 nucleotides align to TRBD1. The CDR3 extends over 12 amino acids. CDR1 and CDR2 from the germline V gene are SGHTS and YDEGEE. V trimming: 5 bases; J trimming: 11 bases; junction bases outside the gene matches: 6. Written as DNA, the CDR3 is TGTGCCAGCAGGCCGGGACAGGGGCAGGCTTTCTTT. As protein: CASRPGQGQAFF.

This chain links TRBV11-3 with TRBJ1-4; D uncertain. The ends were cut back, 8 bases at V and 6 bases at J, with 16 bases in the middle. Germline values: CDR1 SGHNT, CDR2 YENEEA. The CDR3 contains 14 residues. Here the CDR3 reads CASGEDSRDEKLFF. The CDR3 bases are TGTGCCAGCGGGGAAGACTCGAGGGATGAAAAACTGTTTTTT.

The V call is TRBV7-9, the J call TRBJ2-1, with a tentative D call TRBD2 (7 bases). V lost 5 bases to trimming and J lost 15 bases, with 20 bases between them. The CDR3 contains 13 residues. Germline V gene sequence: CDR1 SEHNR, CDR2 FQNEAQ (reference sequence). This chain's CDR3 is CASSPVRGGGSFF. The CDR3 nucleotides read TGTGCCAGCAGCCCGGTGCGCGGGGGCGGATCGTTCTTC.

This clone has just one count. The V gene is TRBV6-6, the J gene TRBJ2-1; 12 bases are a match to TRBD2. V shed 7 bases and J 6 bases; nucleotides not matched to a gene: 4. Germline V gives CDR1 MNHNY, CDR2 SVGAGI (reference sequence). The CDR3 runs 14 residues. The CDR3 bases are TGTGCCAGCAAGACTAGCGGGGGAACCAATGAGCAGTTCTTC. Amino acids: CASKTSGGTNEQFF.

The genes are TRBV7-2 and TRBJ1-4; D ambiguous. This CDR3 is built from 14 residues. Per germline, CDR1 SGHTA and CDR2 FQGNSA. The V end was cut by 5 bases, the J end by 7 bases, with 14 bases between. The CDR3 loop is CASSLSGYLEKLFF. CDR3 nucleotide sequence: TGTGCCAGCAGCCTCTCCGGGTACCTTGAAAAACTGTTTTTT.

This clone turned up a few times. The chain employs TRBV10-3 and TRBJ1-1, with a weak D call TRBD1 (6 bases). Trimming shortened V by 4 bases and J by 6 bases, and 15 bases separated the two germline ends. CDR3 length: 14 residues. CDR1 and CDR2 from the germline V gene are ENHRY and SYGVKD. CDR3 amino acids: CAISGVQGPAEAFF. The CDR3 nucleotides are TGTGCCATCAGTGGGGTTCAGGGGCCAGCTGAAGCTTTCTTT.

The gene calls are TRBV18 and TRBJ1-6, with D perhaps matching TRBD1 (5 bases). Germline V gene data show CDR1 as KGHSH and CDR2 as LQKENI. This CDR3 has 14 residues. Trimming left V 3 bases short and J 10 bases short, with 13 bases between. For the CDR3, the DNA is TGTGCCAGCTCACCGTCTACAGGAAGGTCACCCCTCCACTTT. This gives the protein CASSPSTGRSPLHF.

The chain carries TRBV28 and TRBJ2-7, with 9 bases fitting TRBD1. Trimming cost V 6 bases and J 3 bases; bases outside gene matches: 9. Germline assignment: CDR1 MDHEN and CDR2 SYDVKM. The CDR3 is made up of 15 amino acids. The chain's CDR3 is CASSPPGTGLYEQYF. In nucleotides, the CDR3 is TGTGCCAGCAGCCCCCCCGGGACAGGGCTCTACGAGCAGTACTTC. Combining the CDR3 with reference TRBV28 and TRBJ2-7 gives the whole variable domain DVKVTQSSRYLVKRTGEKVFLECVQDMDHENMFWYRQDPGLGLRLIYFSYDVKMKEKGDIPEGYSVSREKKERFSLILESASTNQTSMYLCASSPPGTGLYEQYFGPGTRLTVT.

The J gene is TRBJ2-3, the V gene TRBV1; the DNA was not compared with TRBD2, the D call given in the table. TRBV1 is assigned pseudogene status. The CDR3 totals 17 residues. The CDR3 DNA reads as TGCACCAGCAGCCCCCCATTTTCCAGCGGGGGGGCAGATACGCAGTATTTT. Its translation is CTSSPPFSSGGADTQYF.

In nucleotides, the CDR3 is TGTGCCAGCTTTTCCTCCGGGAGTCAAGAGACCCAGTACTTC. Amino acids: CASFSSGSQETQYF. The V and J genes are TRBV7-9 and TRBJ2-5, with D perhaps TRBD2 (6 bases). Germline V gene lookup returns CDR1 SEHNR and CDR2 FQNEAQ (reference sequence). This CDR3 region has 14 residues. Trimming took off 8 bases at V and 2 bases at J, with 15 bases between the two ends.

A few counts support this clone. The chain combines TRBV4-1 with TRBJ2-7; 9 bases align to TRBD2. Germline CDR1 and CDR2: MGHRA and YSYEKL. After removal of 0 bases from V and 4 bases from J, the junction contained 7 bases not matched to a gene. This CDR3 comprises 16 residues. CDR3 in amino acids: CASSQDFLAGLYEQYF. CDR3 in DNA: TGCGCCAGCAGCCAAGATTTCCTAGCGGGACTTTACGAGCAGTACTTC.

The chain combines TRBV28 with TRBJ2-5; 7 nucleotides align to TRBD1. Germline V lookup: CDR1 MDHEN, CDR2 SYDVKM. The CDR3 has 13 amino acids. Unmatched junction bases numbered 8, after V lost 6 bases and J lost 7 bases. In nucleotides, the CDR3 is TGTGCCAGCAGCCCACAGGGGACCGGGACCCAGTACTTC. Its protein product is CASSPQGTGTQYF.

The V gene is TRBV19, the J gene TRBJ1-1, with TRBD1 matching 11 bases. Germline V gene lookup returns CDR1 LNHDA and CDR2 SQIVND (reference sequence). The CDR3 totals 16 residues. J was trimmed by 4 bases and V by 5 bases; bases with no gene match: 9. The CDR3 DNA reads TGTGCCAGTAGTCCTCGGACAGGGGGCGCGGTCACTGAAGCTTTCTTT. Amino acid sequence: CASSPRTGGAVTEAFF.

The CDR3 region has the DNA TGCGCCAGCAGCTTGGGACAGGGATTTTACTATGAGCAGTTCTTC. It specifies CASSLGQGFYYEQFF. The chain has TRBV5-1 and TRBJ2-1, with 7 nucleotides matching TRBD1. CDR1 and CDR2 (germline): SGHRS, YFSETQ. The CDR3 runs to 15 residues. V gave up 0 bases and J gave up 8 bases; unmatched junction bases: 8.

This clone came up a few times. The chain links TRBV5-1 to TRBJ2-3; 11 bases map to TRBD1. V dropped 4 bases and J dropped 3; count of bases not matched to a gene: 10. The CDR3 is made up of 17 amino acids. Germline-derived CDR1 and CDR2 are SGHRS and YFSETQ. CDR3 sequence reads: CASSLRRGQGATDTQYF. In DNA form, the CDR3 reads TGCGCCAGCAGCCTACGCAGAGGACAGGGGGCGACAGATACGCAGTATTTT.

The J gene is TRBJ1-3, the V gene TRBV25-1, with D possibly TRBD1 on 6 matching bases. The V and J ends lost 4 bases and 0 bases respectively, with 10 bases between them. The length of the CDR3 is 15 residues. From germline, CDR1 is MGHDK and CDR2 SYGVNS. In nucleotides, the CDR3 is TGTGCCAGCAGTGGTACAGGGTTCTCTGGAAACACCATATATTTT. This codes for CASSGTGFSGNTIYF.